This T cell receptor (beta chain) is drawn from a study of blood T cells in healthy people across ages. As for this clonotype: At one end, the junction sequence differs from germline, possibly due to a read error.

The CDR3 has 13 residues. The second PCR ran roughly 6 to 11 cycles with a sample-barcoded 5' primer and J-beta primers. TCRdb passed the 5' RACE reads through MiXCR, listing each CDR3 protein once. The sample records 910,000 or so distinct CDR3 sequences, roughly 50% being singletons. Extraction yielded at least 5.5 micrograms of total RNA per sample. The receptor's source is a woman in her sixties in good health. The chain joins TRBV12-3 or TRBV12-4 to TRBJ2-7; D is perhaps TRBD1 (5 bases). The sequencing input was blood. The CDR3 DNA sequence: TGTGCCGGCAGCTTGACAGTAGCCTACGAGCAGTACTTC. This gives the protein CAGSLTVAYEQYF.